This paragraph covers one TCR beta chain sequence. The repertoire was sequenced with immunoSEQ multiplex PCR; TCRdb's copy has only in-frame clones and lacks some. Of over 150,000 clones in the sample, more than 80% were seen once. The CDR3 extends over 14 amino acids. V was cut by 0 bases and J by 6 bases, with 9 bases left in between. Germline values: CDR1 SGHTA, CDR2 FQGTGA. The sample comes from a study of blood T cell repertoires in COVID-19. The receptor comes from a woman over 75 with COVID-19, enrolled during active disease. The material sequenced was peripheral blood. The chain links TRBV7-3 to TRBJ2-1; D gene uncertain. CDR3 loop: CASSLTRGFNEQFF. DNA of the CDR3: TGTGCCAGCAGCTTAACCCGAGGATTCAATGAGCAGTTCTTC.